The rows below give T cell receptor beta chains drawn from one sample of a study of blood T cell repertoires in COVID-19. The method was immunoSEQ multiplex PCR; TCRdb's version includes in-frame clones alone and lacks a portion of them. Of about 150,000 clones in the sample, 80% to 90% were seen once. Sequenced input: PBMCs or T cells enriched from blood (not recorded which). The receptors shown here come from a man between 45 and 60 years old who had recovered from COVID-19. Both conserved end residues are part of each CDR3. D genes are given only for firm matches. Not every row has a clone size; where given, it reads once, few, many or a size class.

>TRBJ1-4|few|NA|TRBV19
TGTGCCAGTAGTCCCCAACAGCCTCCACGGGGTGAAAAACTGTTTTTT
CASSPQQPPRGEKLFF
>TRBJ2-1|NA|TRBD2|TRBV7-9
TGTGCCAGCAGCTTGTCTAGCGGGGGCTCCTACAATGAGCAGTTCTTC
CASSLSSGGSYNEQFF
>TRBJ2-1|NA|TRBD2|TRBV3-1/TRBV3-2
TGTGCCAGCAGCCAACTAGCGGGGGGGCCTAGGAATGAGCAGTTCTTC
CASSQLAGGPRNEQFF
>TRBJ2-3|NA|TRBD2|TRBV6-2/TRBV6-3
TGTGCCAGCAGTTACTCGCTCACTAGCGGGGGGGACCTCACAGATACGCAGTATTTT
CASSYSLTSGGDLTDTQYF
>TRBJ1-3|once|TRBD1|TRBV19
TGTGCCAGTAGTATACGGACAGGCTCCTCTGGAAACACCATATATTTT
CASSIRTGSSGNTIYF
>TRBJ1-2|NA|TRBD1|TRBV27
TGTGCCAGCAGTTTATCTACGGACAGGGTTGGCTACACCTTC
CASSLSTDRVGYTF
>TRBJ2-7|NA|TRBD2|TRBV4-1
TGCGCCAGCAGCCAAACTAGCGACTACGAGCAGTACTTC
CASSQTSDYEQYF
>TRBJ1-3|NA|NA|TRBV10-3
TGTGCCATCAGTGAGTCACCTTTGAGCTCTGGAAACACCATATATTTT
CAISESPLSSGNTIYF
>TRBJ2-2|NA|NA|TRBV7-6
TGTGCCAGCAGCTTAGAGCCAGGGTACCGGGTGGCCGGGGAGCTGTTTTTT
CASSLEPGYRVAGELFF
>TRBJ2-4|NA|NA|TRBV30
TGTGCCTGGAGTGTATTACTTGGACAGCAAAACATTCAGTACTTC
CAWSVLLGQQNIQYF
>TRBJ2-2|NA|TRBD1|TRBV11-3
TGTGCCAGCAGCGGACAGGGCGATCTCACCGGGGAGCTGTTTTTT
CASSGQGDLTGELFF
>TRBJ1-5|once|NA|TRBV20-1
TGCAGTGCTAGTGCGGGGACTAGGAGCAATCAGCCCCAGCATTTT
CSASAGTRSNQPQHF
>TRBJ1-4|NA|TRBD1|TRBV11-3
TGTGCCAGCAGCTTATCAGGGGGCGTTAAAATCGGAAAACTGTTTTTT
CASSLSGGVKIGKLFF
>TRBJ2-2|NA|NA|TRBV24-1
TGTGCCACCAGTGATTATTCTACCGGGGAGCTGTTTTTT
CATSDYSTGELFF
>TRBJ2-5|NA|TRBD1|TRBV7-2
TGTGCCAGCAGCTTAGGGACAGGGAAAGAGACCCAGTACTTC
CASSLGTGKETQYF
>TRBJ2-1|NA|TRBD1|TRBV7-2
TGTGCCAGCCGCGGACAGGCCTACAATGAGCAGTTCTTC
CASRGQAYNEQFF
>TRBJ1-1|NA|TRBD1|TRBV7-6
TGTGCCAGCAGCTTCGGACAGGGACCCACTGAAGCTTTCTTT
CASSFGQGPTEAFF
>TRBJ2-5|NA|TRBD2|TRBV11-3
TGTGCCAGCAGTGTCGGACTAGCGTCTTTCCAAGAGACCCAGTACTTC
CASSVGLASFQETQYF
>TRBJ1-1|once|NA|TRBV18
TGTGCCAGCTCCCCCGGAAGCTTGGGGGGATTCGCTGAAGCTTTCTTT
CASSPGSLGGFAEAFF
>TRBJ1-1|NA|TRBD1|TRBV12-3/TRBV12-4
TGTGCCAGCAGCTCTTCCGGGACAGGGGAAGCTTTCTTT
CASSSSGTGEAFF
>TRBJ2-3|NA|TRBD2|TRBV7-2
TGTGCCAGCAGCCTGGTGGGGGGGAGCTATAGCACAGATACGCAGTATTTT
CASSLVGGSYSTDTQYF
>TRBJ2-7|NA|TRBD1|TRBV6-5
TGTGCCAGCAGGCGGACAGGGAGCTCCTACGAGCAGTACTTC
CASRRTGSSYEQYF
>TRBJ2-7|NA|NA|TRBV5-6
TGTGCCAGCAGCCCGGTAGGGGGTATCGAGCAGTACTTC
CASSPVGGIEQYF
>TRBJ1-5|NA|TRBD1|TRBV10-3
TGTGCCATCAGTGAAGCGGGACAGGGCGGACAGCCCCAGCATTTT
CAISEAGQGGQPQHF
>TRBJ2-5|NA|NA|TRBV18
TGTGCCAGCTCACCCTACGGCCAAGAGACCCAGTACTTC
CASSPYGQETQYF
>TRBJ1-2|NA|NA|TRBV6-1
TGTGCCAGCAGTGAAGGGGGCAGGGTCTCTGGCTACACCTTC
CASSEGGRVSGYTF
>TRBJ2-7|NA|NA|TRBV6-6
TGTGCCAGCAGTTCGCGAGGGTACGAGCAGTACTTC
CASSSRGYEQYF
>TRBJ1-2|NA|NA|TRBV4-3
TGCGCCAGCAGCCAAGATCGATTCAGAAACTATGGCTACACCTTC
CASSQDRFRNYGYTF
>TRBJ2-5|NA|TRBD2|TRBV5-1
TGCGCCAGCAGCTTGACGACTAGCGGGTCTCCCGGGGAGACCCAGTACTTC
CASSLTTSGSPGETQYF
>TRBJ1-2|NA|TRBD1|TRBV5-4
TGTGCCAGCAGCCCGACAGGGAACTATGGCTACACCTTC
CASSPTGNYGYTF
>TRBJ2-3|NA|NA|TRBV5-6
TGTGCCAGCAGCTTTGCAGTAAATACGCAGTATTTT
CASSFAVNTQYF
>TRBJ1-1|NA|NA|TRBV3-1/TRBV3-2
TGTGCCAGCAGCCGATTCAGGGGCATGAACACTGAAGCTTTCTTT
CASSRFRGMNTEAFF
>TRBJ2-1|NA|TRBD2|TRBV6-1
TGTGCCAGCACTGAACACGGACTAGCAGGCAATGAGCAGTTCTTC
CASTEHGLAGNEQFF